This T cell receptor (beta chain) was found in a study of T cell changes during pregnancy in multiple sclerosis. This clone showed up just a few times. CDR1 and CDR2 from the germline V gene are LNHDA and SQIVND (reference sequence). The CDR3 runs 14 residues. Trimming took 4 bases from V and 5 from J, leaving 9 bases between them. The method was immunoSEQ multiplex PCR; TCRdb's version includes in-frame clones alone and lacks a portion of them. The data contain some 60,000 clones, about 83% of them singletons. The sequencing input was peripheral blood from another person, used as feeder cells. This sequence originates from a human donor whose cells served as feeder cells for cultures in a pregnancy study. This rearrangement joins TRBV19 to TRBJ1-6, with D possibly matching TRBD1 (5 bases). CDR3 nucleotides: TGTGCCAGTAGTACCACGGGGGATAATTCACCCCTCCACTTT. It encodes CASSTTGDNSPLHF.